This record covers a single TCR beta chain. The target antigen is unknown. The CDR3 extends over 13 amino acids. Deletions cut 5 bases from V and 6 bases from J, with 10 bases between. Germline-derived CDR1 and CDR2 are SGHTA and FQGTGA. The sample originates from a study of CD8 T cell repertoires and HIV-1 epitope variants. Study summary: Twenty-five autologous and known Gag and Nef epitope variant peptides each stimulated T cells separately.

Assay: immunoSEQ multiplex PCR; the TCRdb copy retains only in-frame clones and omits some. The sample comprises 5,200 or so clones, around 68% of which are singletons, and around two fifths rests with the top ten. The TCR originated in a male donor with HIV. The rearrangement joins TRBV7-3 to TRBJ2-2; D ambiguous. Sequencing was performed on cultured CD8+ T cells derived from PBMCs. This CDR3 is CASSPTNSGELFF. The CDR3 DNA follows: TGTGCCAGCAGCCCCACAAATTCCGGGGAGCTGTTTTTT.